Shown below are 25 T cell receptor beta chains from a single sample sequenced in a study of blood T cells in healthy people across ages. Then a second PCR, running about 7 to 11 cycles, was carried out with a sample-barcoded 5' primer and a J-beta primer mix. MiXCR was run by TCRdb on the 5' RACE reads, yielding one entry per CDR3 protein. This table has hundreds of thousands of distinct CDR3 sequences, roughly 48% appearing once. The sequenced sample was blood. The receptors derive from an elderly man in good health.

The J gene is TRBJ2-7, the V gene TRBV7-8, with D hard to call. Trimming pared 3 bases from V and 7 bases from J, leaving 7 bases between. CDR3 size: 11 residues. CDR1 is SGHVS, CDR2 FQNEAQ, per germline. CDR3 residues: CASSLWKEQYF. Written as DNA, the CDR3 is TGTGCCAGCAGCTTGTGGAAGGAGCAGTACTTC.

Of note for this clonotype: The junction departs from germline at one end; a sequencing error may be responsible. CDR3 sequence: CSFDRPGANYGYTF. The DNA for the CDR3 is TGCAGCTTCGACAGGCCCGGGGCTAACTACGGCTACACCTTC. This chain uses TRBV29-1 with TRBJ1-2, with D perhaps matching TRBD1 (6 bases). CDR1 and CDR2 (germline): SQVTM, ANQGSEA. CDR3 length equals 14 residues.

The chain links TRBV6-2 or TRBV6-3 to TRBJ2-4; D is unclear. The CDR3 is 14 residues long. V lost 6 bases, J lost 0 bases, and 9 bases lay in between. Germline V lookup: CDR1 MNHEY, CDR2 SVGEGT. The CDR3 region is CASSELLAKNIQYF. As DNA, the CDR3 is TGTGCCAGCAGCGAGCTACTAGCCAAAAACATTCAGTACTTC.

The CDR3 DNA is TGTGCCAGCAGGCCACGGGACAGGGGGCTCTCCCCCCCAGACAAGGGCACAGATACGCAGTATTTT. Translated, it gives CASRPRDRGLSPPDKGTDTQYF. This chain connects TRBV12-3 or TRBV12-4 to TRBJ2-3; 12 bases fit TRBD1. This CDR3 contains 22 residues. V lost 6 bases to trimming and J lost 1 base; unmatched junction nucleotides: 23.

The sample holds many counts of this clonotype. The J gene is TRBJ2-7, the V gene TRBV20-1, with TRBD2 as a possible D gene (5 bases). The CDR3 sequence is 11 residues long. V shed 3 bases and J shed 2 bases, with 5 bases lying between them. CDR1 DFQATT and CDR2 SNEGSKA come from the germline V gene (reference sequence). CDR3 nucleotides: TGCAGTGCTAGGACTACCTACGAGCAGTACTTC. As protein: CSARTTYEQYF.

This clonotype was found once. The rearrangement uses TRBV9 and TRBJ2-3; 7 bases agree with TRBD2. Germline values: CDR1 SGDLS, CDR2 YYNGEE. After removal of 3 bases from V and 0 bases from J, the junction contained 7 bases not matched to a gene. The CDR3 consists of 16 residues. The CDR3 region has the DNA TGTGCCAGCAGCGGGACCGGGACTATAAGCACAGATACGCAGTATTTT. Residues: CASSGTGTISTDTQYF.

In this sample, this clonotype turned up many times. A read error may produce the germline difference seen at one junction end. This rearrangement joins TRBV7-2 to TRBJ2-1; TRBD2 aligns across 11 bases. The CDR3 runs 18 residues. Germline V CDR1 and CDR2: SGHTA, FQGNSA. The CDR3 DNA reads as TGTGCCAGCAGTTTAGACGGGGCGGGACTAGCGGCAAACAATGAGCAGTTCTTC. Its protein is CASSLDGAGLAANNEQFF.

This sequence joins TRBV12-3 or TRBV12-4 and TRBJ2-4; weak D call: TRBD1 (6 bases). TRBJ2-7 explains the end of the DNA better; the J call may be wrong. The CDR3 is made up of 17 amino acids. The CDR3 region has the DNA TGTGCCAGCAGTTTCGGCCAAGGGGATCTTAGGGGGTACGAGCAGTACTTC. Translating it yields CASSFGQGDLRGYEQYF.

This clonotype showed up just a few times. The chain employs TRBV12-3 or TRBV12-4 and TRBJ1-6; TRBD1 matches 10 bases. The CDR3 covers 16 residues. The junction had 8 bases not matched to a gene; V was cut back by 6 bases and J by 6 bases. CDR3: CASRHRDRGVNSPLHF. CDR3 bases: TGTGCCAGCAGGCATAGGGACAGGGGCGTTAATTCACCCCTCCACTTT.

The chain uses TRBV11-1 and TRBJ2-4; D gene uncertain. The J call is in doubt because the DNA end fits TRBJ2-7 better. This CDR3 has 11 amino acids. The germline V gene encodes CDR1 SGHAT and CDR2 FQDESV (reference sequence). The CDR3 sequence is CASGRTYEQYF. The CDR3 DNA reads as TGTGCCAGCGGCCGCACCTACGAGCAGTACTTC.

This clonotype was seen repeatedly, ten times or more. The J gene is TRBJ2-1, the V gene TRBV5-1; 8 nucleotides agree with TRBD2. This CDR3 has 14 amino acids. Trimming took 3 bases from V and 8 from J; bases not matched to a gene: 7. From germline, CDR1 is SGHRS and CDR2 YFSETQ. This CDR3 reads CASSSGLAGDEQFF. CDR3 nucleotide sequence: TGCGCCAGCAGCTCAGGACTAGCTGGGGATGAGCAGTTCTTC.

Concerning this clonotype: It may be a read error: a sequence one base away is much more abundant. The gene calls are TRBV6-6 and TRBJ2-1; D is undetermined. The J call is in doubt because the DNA end fits TRBJ2-7 better. This CDR3 has 12 amino acids. CDR1 is MNHNY, CDR2 SVGAGI, per germline (reference sequence). The CDR3 DNA sequence: TGTGCCAGCAGTTTTGGTATAAATGAGCAGTACTTC. Translating gives CASSFGINEQYF.

The rearrangement links TRBV7-9 to TRBJ2-1; 8 nucleotides align to TRBD1. The CDR3 runs 18 residues. Per the germline V gene, CDR1 is SEHNR and CDR2 is FQNEAQ (reference sequence). J was trimmed by 3 bases and V by 4 bases; bases with no gene match: 14. The CDR3 DNA is TGTGCCAGCAGCTCGACCCCCATCGGCACAGGGGGCTACAATGAGCAGTTCTTC. It translates to CASSSTPIGTGGYNEQFF. Combining the CDR3 with reference TRBV7-9 and TRBJ2-1 gives the whole variable domain DTGVSQNPRHKITKRGQNVTFRCDPISEHNRLYWYRQTLGQGPEFLTYFQNEAQLEKSRLLSDRFSAERPKGSFSTLEIQRTEQGDSAMYLCASSSTPIGTGGYNEQFFGPGTRLTVL.

In this sample, this clonotype turned up a few times. The chain joins TRBV7-2 to TRBJ2-1; possibly TRBD1 for D (6 bases). The CDR3 extends over 13 amino acids. Trimming removed 4 bases at V and 12 bases at J, with 16 bases between. Germline CDR1 is SGHTA and CDR2 is FQGNSA. CDR3 amino acids: CASSSRQADSQFF. The CDR3 nucleotides are TGTGCCAGCAGCTCTAGACAGGCGGATTCGCAGTTCTTC.

The genes are TRBV7-9 and TRBJ2-5; TRBD2 matches at 11 bases. With 2 bases clipped from V and 4 bases from J, the junction kept 0 bases outside the gene matches. Looked up from germline, CDR1 is SEHNR and CDR2 is FQNEAQ (reference sequence). This CDR3 contains 14 residues. The CDR3 bases are TGTGCCAGCAGCTTAACTAGCGGGAGAGAGACCCAGTACTTC. It yields the protein CASSLTSGRETQYF.

The chain combines TRBV7-2 with TRBJ2-7; D unclear. This CDR3 region has 12 residues. The V and J ends lost 1 base and 9 bases respectively, with 10 bases between them. Germline V CDR1 and CDR2: SGHTA, FQGNSA. The CDR3 protein is CASSLVRSVQYF. The CDR3 nucleotides are TGTGCCAGCAGCTTAGTACGGTCGGTGCAGTACTTC.

This clonotype was seen ten or more times. Possible read error: a much larger clone is one base away. The V gene is TRBV6-5, the J gene TRBJ2-3, with D hard to call. V lost 5 bases and J 0 bases, leaving 12 bases between the germline ends. The CDR3 consists of 15 residues. Germline V CDR1 and CDR2: MNHEY, SVGAGI. CDR3 in amino acids: CASSRSWVSTDTQYF. The CDR3 nucleotides are TGTGCCAGCAGTCGTAGCTGGGTTAGCACAGATACGCAGTATTTT.

This clonotype has ten or more counts. This sequence joins TRBV12-3 or TRBV12-4 and TRBJ1-2, with D possibly being TRBD1 (5 bases). V was clipped by 6 bases and J by 8 bases, with 10 bases between them. The length of the CDR3 is 11 residues. DNA for the CDR3: TGTGCCAGCAGCCCCAGGGCGGGCTACACCTTC. Its protein product is CASSPRAGYTF.

V is TRBV2 and J is TRBJ2-3, with D perhaps TRBD2 (6 bases). V dropped 7 bases and J dropped 11 bases, with 22 bases sitting between them. Germline CDR1 reads SNHLY; CDR2 reads FYNNEI. The CDR3 is made up of 14 amino acids. CDR3 in amino acids: CASIQPGGIGRQYF. In nucleotides, the CDR3 is TGTGCCAGCATCCAACCCGGGGGTATCGGGCGGCAGTATTTT.

This clonotype has at least ten counts. CDR3 DNA sequence: TGTGCCAGCAGTTACATGACAGGCGTTCGCGGCAATCAGCCCCAGCATTTT. Translation: CASSYMTGVRGNQPQHF. The chain links TRBV6-6 to TRBJ1-5; TRBD1 is a possible D gene (6 bases). This CDR3 comprises 17 residues. Per the germline V gene, CDR1 is MNHNY and CDR2 is SVGAGI (reference sequence). Trimming cost V 2 bases and J 2 bases, with 16 bases left between them.

This clonotype was detected only a few times. The gene calls are TRBV20-1 and TRBJ2-1; 11 bases agree with TRBD2. CDR1 DFQATT and CDR2 SNEGSKA come from the germline V gene (reference sequence). The CDR3 sequence is 16 residues long. V lost 6 bases and J lost 2; bases outside the gene matches: 9. This chain's CDR3 is CSATRLAGNAYNEQFF. CDR3 nucleotide sequence: TGCAGTGCAACGAGACTAGCGGGAAACGCCTACAATGAGCAGTTCTTC.

The chain links TRBV2 to TRBJ1-5; D not resolved. The germline V gene has CDR1 SNHLY and CDR2 FYNNEI. The V end lost 7 bases, the J end lost 7 bases, and 17 bases lay between the germline ends. The CDR3 has 14 residues. The CDR3 DNA reads TGTGCCAGCACCATGGAAAGCGGAGGGCAGCCCCAGCATTTT. Translating gives CASTMESGGQPQHF.

The CDR3 nucleotides read TGCAGTGCTGGGGCTGGGGCCAACGTCCTGACTTTC. Residues: CSAGAGANVLTF. The chain links TRBV20-1 to TRBJ2-6, with D unresolved. The CDR3 runs to 12 residues. Trimming removed 5 bases from V and 2 bases from J, with 4 bases in between. The germline gives CDR1 DFQATT, CDR2 SNEGSKA (reference sequence).

CDR3 sequence: CASRWGGDSDTQYF. In DNA form, the CDR3 reads TGTGCCAGCAGGTGGGGGGGGGACTCAGATACGCAGTATTTT. This chain uses TRBV7-2 with TRBJ2-3, with 7 bases lining up with TRBD2. Losses at the gene ends were 6 bases for V and 4 bases for J; bases not matched to a gene: 7. The length of the CDR3 is 14 residues. Germline CDR1 SGHTA, CDR2 FQGNSA.

The rearrangement links TRBV7-2 to TRBJ2-1; D call uncertain. The germline V gene has CDR1 SGHTA and CDR2 FQGNSA. Trimming removed 7 bases from V and 7 bases from J, with 17 bases in between. The CDR3 contains 14 residues. In DNA, the CDR3 is TGTGCCAGCAACCCCATTAGTGGGGTGAATGAGCAGTTCTTC. Residues: CASNPISGVNEQFF. The full variable domain, completed using reference TRBV7-2 and TRBJ2-1, is GAGVSQSPSNKVTEKGKDVELRCDPISGHTALYWYRQSLGQGLEFLIYFQGNSAPDKSGLPSDRFSAERTGGSVSTLTIQRTQQEDSAVYLCASNPISGVNEQFFGPGTRLTVL.